This entry lists 2 T cell receptor beta chains sequenced from one sample in a study of OX40 agonist ivuxolimab in advanced cancers. Clones were sequenced by immunoSEQ multiplex PCR, and TCRdb holds only the in-frame ones, with some missing. Seen here are under 75,000 clones, 65% to 85% observed once, and the top ten hold around 0.8%. The input for sequencing was CD4+ or CD8+ T cells sorted from blood, taken in a trial of the OX40 agonist ivuxolimab. These receptors all stem from an adult with an advanced solid tumor such as melanoma, head and neck, liver or kidney cancer.

The chain has TRBV28 and TRBJ1-4; weak D call: TRBD1 (5 bases). Germline assignment: CDR1 MDHEN and CDR2 SYDVKM. The length of the CDR3 is 17 residues. V lost 6 bases to trimming and J lost 5 bases, with 22 bases between them. DNA for the CDR3: TGTGCCAGCAGCCATCCCACTCCGGGACTGAGGAATGAAAAACTGTTTTTT. This codes for CASSHPTPGLRNEKLFF.

This chain connects TRBV28 to TRBJ1-1; D possibly corresponds to TRBD1 (5 bases). Germline CDR1 is MDHEN and CDR2 is SYDVKM. The length of the CDR3 is 14 residues. Trimming left V 8 bases short and J 1 base short, with 14 bases between. The CDR3 here is CASVSGGQNTEAFF. CDR3 in DNA: TGTGCCAGCGTCTCCGGAGGACAGAACACTGAAGCTTTCTTT.